Below, 10 T cell receptor beta chains from the same sample are listed, as sequenced in a study of T cell responses to AZD1222 COVID-19 vaccine. TCRdb's copy holds only in-frame clones and misses some; the assay was immunoSEQ multiplex PCR. The data hold 85,000 to 110,000 clones, with 90% observed a single time. Material: peripheral blood, obtained on day 0 of AZD1222 vaccination. The receptors derive from an adult in good health.

The genes are TRBV7-9 and TRBJ1-2; the D is unclear. V lost 5 bases to trimming and J lost 3 bases, with 13 bases between them. The length of the CDR3 is 14 residues. Germline V gene lookup returns CDR1 SEHNR and CDR2 FQNEAQ (reference sequence). CDR3 loop: CASSPRGPHYGYTF. CDR3 bases: TGTGCCAGCAGCCCTCGTGGGCCGCACTATGGCTACACCTTC. The full variable domain, with the rest looked up from reference TRBV7-9 and TRBJ1-2, is DTGVSQNPRHKITKRGQNVTFRCDPISEHNRLYWYRQTLGQGPEFLTYFQNEAQLEKSRLLSDRFSAERPKGSFSTLEIQRTEQGDSAMYLCASSPRGPHYGYTFGSGTRLTVV.

This clone occurred once. The gene calls are TRBV2 and TRBJ1-6, with D unclear. Germline V gene lookup returns CDR1 SNHLY and CDR2 FYNNEI. Between the trimmed V and J ends, which lost 2 bases and 0 bases, there was a span of 11 bases. The length of the CDR3 is 17 residues. The CDR3 bases are TGTGCCAGCAGTGAACGAGGGCCGAGCTCCTATAATTCACCCCTCCACTTT. This sequence encodes CASSERGPSSYNSPLHF.

The rearrangement uses TRBV10-3 and TRBJ1-2, with 10 bases aligning to TRBD1. After removal of 5 bases from V and 2 bases from J, the junction contained 2 bases not matched to a gene. The CDR3 is 14 residues long. Germline lookup yields CDR1 ENHRY and CDR2 SYGVKD. CDR3: CAISPGQGNYGYTF. CDR3 DNA: TGTGCCATCAGTCCGGGACAGGGGAACTATGGCTACACCTTC.

The CDR3 coding sequence is TGTGCCAGCAGTTTGGTAGGACAGGGGTCCTACGAGCAGTACTTC. Protein product: CASSLVGQGSYEQYF. This chain links TRBV27 with TRBJ2-7; TRBD1 matches 9 bases. This CDR3 is 15 amino acids long. The V gene's germline CDR1 is MNHEY and CDR2 SMNVEV (reference sequence). The ends lost 3 bases at V and 1 base at J; junction bases unmatched: 4.

The genes are TRBV9 and TRBJ2-3; no clear D gene. This CDR3 is 17 amino acids long. V lost 4 bases, J lost 2 bases, and 20 bases lay in between. Germline V CDR1 and CDR2: SGDLS, YYNGEE. CDR3 sequence reads: CASSTEQNSPDTDTQYF. CDR3 coding DNA: TGTGCCAGCAGCACGGAACAGAACAGCCCTGACACAGATACGCAGTATTTT. The full variable domain, with the rest looked up from reference TRBV9 and TRBJ2-3, is DSGVTQTPKHLITATGQRVTLRCSPRSGDLSVYWYQQSLDQGLQFLIQYYNGEERAKGNILERFSAQQFPDLHSELNLSSLELGDSALYFCASSTEQNSPDTDTQYFGPGTRLTVL.

This clone occurred once. The chain joins TRBV5-1 to TRBJ2-7, with D perhaps TRBD1 (6 bases). This CDR3 is 14 amino acids long. Germline V gene lookup returns CDR1 SGHRS and CDR2 YFSETQ. Trimming left V 0 bases short and J 3 bases short, with 10 bases between. The CDR3 region is CASSLGTDLYEQYF. The CDR3 DNA sequence: TGCGCCAGCAGCTTGGGGACAGACCTCTACGAGCAGTACTTC.

The V gene is TRBV11-3, the J gene TRBJ2-7; no firm D call. The CDR3 is made up of 14 amino acids. Germline CDR1 and CDR2: SGHNT and YENEEA. Deletions cut 4 bases from V and 6 bases from J, with 16 bases between. CDR3 loop: CASSSGSVASEQYF. For the CDR3, the DNA is TGTGCCAGCAGCTCCGGGTCGGTGGCTAGCGAGCAGTACTTC.

This chain links TRBV23-1 with TRBJ2-2, with D maybe TRBD2 (6 bases). TRBV23-1 is treated as an ORF (open reading frame) with a function not yet certain. Between the trimmed V and J ends, which lost 0 bases and 1 base, there was a span of 9 bases. CDR3 length: 16 amino acids. The CDR3 DNA reads TGCGCCAGCAGTCAATCTGGGACTGGGAACACCGGGGAGCTGTTTTTT. It is translated as CASSQSGTGNTGELFF.

This sequence joins TRBV5-1 and TRBJ2-7; TRBD2 matches at 10 bases. The CDR3 is 15 residues long. V lost 3 bases to trimming and J lost 5 bases; unmatched junction nucleotides: 8. Germline V gene sequence: CDR1 SGHRS, CDR2 YFSETQ. The CDR3, as DNA: TGCGCCAGCAGCTCAAGCGGGGGGGCCCACCACGAGCAGTACTTC. Translated: CASSSSGGAHHEQYF. The whole variable domain, filled in from reference TRBV5-1 and TRBJ2-7, reads KAGVTQTPRYLIKTRGQQVTLSCSPISGHRSVSWYQQTPGQGLQFLFEYFSETQRNKGNFPGRFSGRQFSNSRSEMNVSTLELGDSALYLCASSSSGGAHHEQYFGPGTRLTVT.

The chain recombines TRBV11-2 with TRBJ2-7, with D perhaps matching TRBD2 (5 bases). The CDR3 has 15 residues. Trimming took 5 bases from V and 3 from J, leaving 17 bases between them. CDR1 SGHAT and CDR2 FQNNGV come from the germline V gene. CDR3 amino acids: CASSNWVGEGYEQYF. DNA for the CDR3: TGTGCCAGCAGCAATTGGGTCGGGGAAGGCTACGAGCAGTACTTC. The whole variable domain, remainder taken from reference TRBV11-2 and TRBJ2-7, is EAGVAQSPRYKIIEKRQSVAFWCNPISGHATLYWYQQILGQGPKLLIQFQNNGVVDDSQLPKDRFSAERLKGVDSTLKIQPAKLEDSAVYLCASSNWVGEGYEQYFGPGTRLTVT.